These 26 T cell receptor beta chains share one sample of origin, sequenced in a study of regulatory T cells in long-lasting Graves disease. The time point is: newly diagnosed GD, antithyroid drugs for less than 3 months. Construction of the TCR library relied on RNA isolated from PBMCs. According to the study, TCR beta libraries were built with iRepertoire HTBI primers and CDR3-region Arm-PCR. TCRdb fed the multiplex PCR reads into MiXCR, producing one record per CDR3 protein. Here the sample spans about 430,000 distinct CDR3 sequences, 15% being singletons. These same records also appear under a second study, on T cells in Graves' hyperthyroidism and ophthalmopathy.

The material sequenced was peripheral blood mononuclear cells (PBMCs), taken at new diagnosis, from a patient treated with antithyroid drugs. The receptors were sampled from a middle-aged woman with Graves disease.

This clonotype has just a few counts. The chain couples TRBV9 to TRBJ2-2; maybe TRBD1 (5 bases). V was pared by 6 bases and J by 1 base, with 16 bases between. The CDR3 covers 16 residues. Germline lookup yields CDR1 SGDLS and CDR2 YYNGEE. The CDR3 region has the DNA TGTGCCAGCACCTCTAGGCCACAGGAGAACACCGGGGAGCTGTTTTTT. It translates to CASTSRPQENTGELFF.

This clonotype came up many times. This sequence joins TRBV30 and TRBJ2-1; D may be TRBD2 (6 bases). The CDR3 covers 13 residues. Trimming stripped 4 bases from V and 4 bases from J, with 11 bases between. Germline CDR1 and CDR2: GTSNPN and SVGIG (reference sequence). CDR3 nucleotide sequence: TGTGCCTGGATGAAGACTAGGTACAATGAGCAGTTCTTC. This translates into CAWMKTRYNEQFF. The full variable domain, completed using reference TRBV30 and TRBJ2-1, is SQTIHQWPATLVQPVGSPLSLECTVEGTSNPNLYWYRQAAGRGLQLLFYSVGIGQISSEVPQNLSASRPQDRQFILSSKKLLLSDSGFYLCAWMKTRYNEQFFGPGTRLTVL.

At least ten counts were recorded for this clonotype. The chain joins TRBV6-1 to TRBJ2-7; 9 bases map to TRBD2. Germline V CDR1 and CDR2: MNHNS, SASEGT. The CDR3 totals 14 residues. Trimming took 5 bases from V and 3 from J; bases not matched to a gene: 5. The CDR3 DNA sequence: TGTGCCAGCAGTACCGGACTAGCGAGCTACGAGCAGTACTTC. Encoded protein: CASSTGLASYEQYF.

This clonotype was detected many times. The CDR3 region is CATSDLRDEQFF. The CDR3 nucleotides read TGTGCCACCAGTGATTTGCGGGATGAGCAGTTCTTC. This chain links TRBV24-1 with TRBJ2-1; the D is unclear. CDR1 and CDR2 (germline): KGHDR, SFDVKD. The V gene lost 0 bases and the J gene lost 8 bases, with 4 bases spanning the gap. CDR3 length equals 12 residues.

In the case of this clonotype: A much larger clone lies one base from this, so it may be a read error. The chain has TRBV28 and TRBJ2-5, with TRBD2 as a possible D gene (6 bases). The CDR3 runs 13 residues. Germline loops: CDR1 MDHEN, CDR2 SYDVKM. V was shortened by 4 bases and J by 5 bases, with 11 bases between the two germline ends. CDR3 DNA sequence: TGTGCCAGCAGTTCAGCTCTAGCGGAGACCCAGTACTTC. Residues: CASSSALAETQYF. Complete variable domain (other parts from reference TRBV28 and TRBJ2-5): DVKVTQSSRYLVKRTGEKVFLECVQDMDHENMFWYRQDPGLGLRLIYFSYDVKMKEKGDIPEGYSVSREKKERFSLILESASTNQTSMYLCASSSALAETQYFGPGTRLLVL.

This clonotype was seen a handful of times. CDR3 in amino acids: CASNLPSLDIQYF. CDR3 sequence (DNA): TGTGCCAGCAATTTGCCTAGCTTAGACATTCAGTACTTC. This chain connects TRBV12-3 or TRBV12-4 to TRBJ2-4; the D gene is possibly TRBD2 (5 bases). Trimming left V 7 bases short and J 8 bases short, with 15 bases between. The CDR3 length is 13 residues.

This clonotype occurred many times. The rearrangement links TRBV28 to TRBJ1-1; D unclear. Per germline, CDR1 MDHEN and CDR2 SYDVKM. This CDR3 has 13 residues. Trimming shortened V by 5 bases and J by 4 bases, and 11 bases separated the two germline ends. CDR3 nucleotides: TGTGCCAGCAGTCGTTCCGGAGGCACTGAAGCTTTCTTT. Translation gives CASSRSGGTEAFF.

This clonotype was detected only a few times. The rearrangement links TRBV29-1 to TRBJ2-1, with D perhaps matching TRBD2 (5 bases). Trimming stripped 0 bases from V and 4 bases from J, with 19 bases between. CDR3 length equals 17 residues. The germline CDR1 and CDR2 sequences are SQVTM and ANQGSEA. DNA of the CDR3: TGCAGCGTTGAAGATATTAGAGAGGAGGTGAGGTACAATGAGCAGTTCTTC. It translates to CSVEDIREEVRYNEQFF.

This clonotype was seen repeatedly, ten times or more. This chain's CDR3 is CASSYSTNTEAFF. The CDR3 bases are TGTGCCAGCAGTTACTCCACTAACACTGAAGCTTTCTTT. V and J are TRBV6-2 or TRBV6-3 and TRBJ1-1; D gene unclear. Per the germline V gene, CDR1 is MNHEY and CDR2 is SVGEGT. The CDR3 runs 13 residues. Deletions cut 0 bases from V and 2 bases from J, with 4 bases between.

This clonotype came up many times. The V call is TRBV11-3, the J call TRBJ2-3; 13 bases match TRBD2. Germline CDR1 and CDR2: SGHNT and YENEEA. This CDR3 spans 19 amino acids. The J segment lost 2 bases and the V segment lost 0 bases, leaving 8 bases of the junction unmatched. DNA of the CDR3: TGTGCCAGCAGCTTAGATCCCGGGACTAGCGGGATATTCACAGATACGCAGTATTTT. It is translated as CASSLDPGTSGIFTDTQYF. Full variable domain (missing parts from reference TRBV11-3 and TRBJ2-3): EAGVVQSPRYKIIEKKQPVAFWCNPISGHNTLYWYLQNLGQGPELLIRYENEEAVDDSQLPKDRFSAERLKGVDSTLKIQPAELGDSAVYLCASSLDPGTSGIFTDTQYFGPGTRLTVL.

This clonotype occurred many times. CDR3 in amino acids: CASSLVTSVNEQFF. CDR3 coding DNA: TGTGCCAGCAGCTTGGTAACTAGCGTAAATGAGCAGTTCTTC. The rearrangement uses TRBV5-4 and TRBJ2-1, with 7 bases that match TRBD2. Trimming took 0 bases from V and 7 from J; bases not matched to a gene: 4. Germline V gives CDR1 SGHNT, CDR2 YYREEE (reference sequence). This CDR3 is built from 14 residues.

The chain joins TRBV11-3 to TRBJ2-1; TRBD2 agrees at 10 bases. CDR3 size: 16 residues. CDR1 is SGHNT, CDR2 YENEEA, per germline. V was pared by 5 bases and J by 0 bases, with 4 bases of the junction left unmatched. The DNA of the CDR3 is TGTGCCAGCAGCACTAGCGGGAACCCCTCCTACAATGAGCAGTTCTTC. As protein: CASSTSGNPSYNEQFF.

The chain combines TRBV5-1 with TRBJ1-2; D is unclear. The CDR3 loop spans 14 amino acids. V was shortened by 0 bases and J by 6 bases, with 12 bases between the two germline ends. Germline V gives CDR1 SGHRS, CDR2 YFSETQ. The CDR3 DNA is TGCGCCAGCAGCTTGGCCGGAGGGTTCCATGGCTACACCTTC. Translated: CASSLAGGFHGYTF.

This clonotype has a count of ten or more. CDR3 in DNA: TGTGCCAGCAGCCAGGGGGATGGCGGCACCTACGAGCAGTACTTC. Translated: CASSQGDGGTYEQYF. The chain uses TRBV7-2 and TRBJ2-7, with 7 bases aligning to TRBD1. Germline loops: CDR1 SGHTA, CDR2 FQGNSA. The CDR3 is 15 amino acids. Trimming cost V 5 bases and J 2 bases; bases outside gene matches: 9.

At least ten counts were recorded for this clonotype. The chain is built from TRBV3-1 and TRBJ2-7; 12 bases match TRBD2. CDR3 length equals 17 residues. Germline CDR1 is LGHDT and CDR2 is YNNKEL (reference sequence). Unmatched junction bases numbered 11, after V lost 4 bases and J lost 4 bases. The CDR3 sequence is CASSPRMTSGRWYEQYF. CDR3 DNA: TGTGCCAGCAGCCCTCGGATGACTAGCGGGAGATGGTACGAGCAGTACTTC.

This clonotype was found a few times. The chain is built from TRBV29-1 and TRBJ2-1; TRBD2 matches at 10 bases. The CDR3 length is 14 residues. Germline V gene lookup returns CDR1 SQVTM and CDR2 ANQGSEA. V lost 7 bases, J lost 5 bases, and 8 bases stayed unmatched. The CDR3 coding sequence is TGCAGCGGCCAGATAGCGGGAGGTAACAATGAGCAGTTCTTC. Protein: CSGQIAGGNNEQFF.

The chain employs TRBV7-2 and TRBJ2-3, with D possibly matching TRBD2 (5 bases). The germline CDR1 and CDR2 sequences are SGHTA and FQGNSA. The V gene lost 5 bases and the J gene lost 6 bases, with 18 bases spanning the gap. The CDR3 spans 15 residues. The CDR3: CASSPQRTSFDTQYF. In nucleotides, the CDR3 is TGTGCCAGCAGCCCACAGCGGACGAGTTTTGATACGCAGTATTTT.

In its sample, this clonotype was seen many times. J is TRBJ2-7 and V is TRBV5-1; a weak D match, TRBD2 (6 bases). The V end lost 4 bases, the J end lost 5 bases, and 19 bases lay between the germline ends. CDR1 and CDR2 from the germline V gene are SGHRS and YFSETQ. This CDR3 spans 15 amino acids. DNA for the CDR3: TGCGCCAGCAGCAACAATCGAGCGGGTAGGGACGAGCAGTACTTC. It is translated as CASSNNRAGRDEQYF.

This clonotype was counted ten times or more. The chain links TRBV12-3 or TRBV12-4 to TRBJ2-7; D possibly corresponds to TRBD1 (6 bases). V lost 1 base, J lost 3 bases, and 10 bases lay in between. CDR3 length: 14 residues. The CDR3 loop reads CASSLGGGNYEQYF. The CDR3 region has the DNA TGTGCCAGCAGTTTAGGAGGGGGAAACTACGAGCAGTACTTC.

This clonotype was picked up a small number of times. V usage is TRBV2 and J usage is TRBJ2-5; TRBD2 matches at 7 bases. The V gene's germline CDR1 is SNHLY and CDR2 FYNNEI. The V and J ends lost 6 bases and 7 bases, in that order; junction bases with no gene match: 11. The CDR3 spans 14 residues. CDR3 in amino acids: CASRGGTILGTQYF. In DNA, the CDR3 is TGTGCCAGCAGGGGCGGGACTATTCTTGGGACCCAGTACTTC. The variable domain in full, completed from reference TRBV2 and TRBJ2-5, reads EPEVTQTPSHQVTQMGQEVILRCVPISNHLYFYWYRQILGQKVEFLVSFYNNEISEKSEIFDDQFSVERPDGSNFTLKIRSTKLEDSAMYFCASRGGTILGTQYFGPGTRLLVL.

This clonotype was seen ten or more times. The chain couples TRBV19 to TRBJ2-7; 11 positions match TRBD2. The CDR3 has 18 amino acids. The V gene end was trimmed by 5 bases and the J gene end by 0 bases; junction bases not matched to a gene: 12. Germline CDR1 is LNHDA and CDR2 is SQIVND (reference sequence). Here the CDR3 reads CASSWGIGLAGLSYEQYF. Here the CDR3 DNA reads TGTGCCAGTAGTTGGGGAATTGGACTAGCGGGCCTCTCCTACGAGCAGTACTTC.

The sample holds many counts of this clonotype. The chain employs TRBV6-2 or TRBV6-3 and TRBJ2-7; 7 bases are a match to TRBD2. With V trimmed by 2 bases and J by 5 bases, 9 bases remained unmatched. Germline assignment: CDR1 MNHEY and CDR2 SVGEGT. This CDR3 is 15 amino acids long. The CDR3 sequence: CASSYGAGSSHEQYF. In DNA form, the CDR3 reads TGTGCCAGCAGTTACGGAGCGGGAAGTTCCCACGAGCAGTACTTC.

This clonotype was recorded many times. The V and J genes are TRBV5-8 and TRBJ2-6; the D is unclear. V was trimmed by 4 bases and J by 0 bases, leaving 8 bases between them. The CDR3 totals 15 residues. Looked up from germline, CDR1 is SGHTS and CDR2 is YDEGEE. The CDR3 coding sequence is TGTGCCAGCAGCATCTCTGGCTCTGGGGCCAACGTCCTGACTTTC. The encoded protein is CASSISGSGANVLTF.

This clonotype was seen at least ten times. This chain links TRBV28 with TRBJ1-2, with 9 bases identical to TRBD1. The V gene end was trimmed by 6 bases and the J gene end by 6 bases; junction bases not matched to a gene: 11. Germline V gene data show CDR1 as MDHEN and CDR2 as SYDVKM. The CDR3 totals 15 residues. The CDR3, as DNA: TGTGCCAGCAGCCAAACCACAGGGGGCGGTCATGGCTACACCTTC. It translates to CASSQTTGGGHGYTF.

J is TRBJ2-7 and V is TRBV7-2; no firm D call. Germline V gene sequence: CDR1 SGHTA, CDR2 FQGNSA. This CDR3 has 12 residues. Trimming took 5 bases from V and 3 from J, leaving 8 bases between them. This CDR3 reads CASSRDDYEQYF. For the CDR3, the DNA is TGTGCCAGCAGCAGGGATGACTACGAGCAGTACTTC.

This clonotype was picked up many times. The gene calls are TRBV12-3 or TRBV12-4 and TRBJ1-2, with 9 bases aligning to TRBD1. V dropped 4 bases and J dropped 2; count of bases not matched to a gene: 2. The CDR3 contains 14 residues. The DNA for the CDR3 is TGTGCCAGCAGTTCAGACAGGGGGAACTATGGCTACACCTTC. Its protein is CASSSDRGNYGYTF.